This T cell receptor beta chain was found in a study of blood T cell repertoires in COVID-19. Study details: The analysed material was cDNA or gDNA that came from T cells, B-cell-depleted T cells, or PBMCs.

Measured with immunoSEQ multiplex PCR; TCRdb has only the in-frame clones, and not every one. The sample holds about 240,000 clones; 80% to 90% are singletons and the top ten take 7.5% to 8%. This CDR3 is 13 amino acids long. Germline V gene sequence: CDR1 SGHTA, CDR2 FQGNSA. V gave up 1 base and J gave up 7 bases, with 8 bases separating them. Patients at the Seattle site were enrolled during active infection and followed longitudinally. The clonotype originates from an elderly woman with COVID-19, enrolled during active disease. The rearrangement uses TRBV7-2 and TRBJ1-5; weak D call: TRBD1 (5 bases). Sequences were obtained from peripheral blood. The CDR3 loop reads CASSLERGQPQHF. CDR3 coding DNA: TGTGCCAGCAGCTTAGAAAGGGGACAGCCCCAGCATTTT.